These 6 T cell receptor beta chains were sequenced from one sample in a study of blood T cell repertoires in COVID-19. Generated by immunoSEQ multiplex PCR, the TCRdb table keeps only in-frame clones and is missing some. The sample lists over 120,000 clones; around 80% were seen once. The sequencing sample was made of peripheral blood. These receptors were collected from a man aged 55 to 70 with active or convalescent COVID-19.

V usage is TRBV20-1 and J usage is TRBJ1-3; a possible D gene is TRBD1 (6 bases). The V and J ends lost 3 bases and 0 bases respectively, with 12 bases between them. The germline CDR1 and CDR2 sequences are DFQATT and SNEGSKA (reference sequence). The CDR3 consists of 15 residues. The CDR3 is CSASVRGFSGNTIYF. CDR3 coding DNA: TGCAGTGCTAGTGTGAGGGGGTTCTCTGGAAACACCATATATTTT.

The chain couples TRBV13 to TRBJ1-1, with D possibly matching TRBD1 (5 bases). V lost 8 bases, J lost 1 base, and 8 bases lay in between. This CDR3 is 12 amino acids long. CDR1 and CDR2 from the germline V gene are PRHDT and FYEKMQ (reference sequence). CDR3 protein: CASGGTNTEAFF. As DNA, the CDR3 is TGTGCCAGCGGGGGGACGAACACTGAAGCTTTCTTT.

This chain links TRBV7-2 with TRBJ1-3; 12 nucleotides match TRBD1. The germline CDR1 and CDR2 sequences are SGHTA and FQGNSA. This CDR3 contains 19 residues. Losses at the gene ends were 4 bases for V and 0 bases for J; bases not matched to a gene: 10. The CDR3 sequence: CASSSWDRGQSYSGNTIYF. Here the CDR3 DNA reads TGTGCCAGCAGCTCGTGGGACAGGGGGCAATCGTACTCTGGAAACACCATATATTTT.

The rearrangement joins TRBV19 to TRBJ2-7; TRBD2 aligns across 14 bases. The CDR3 is made up of 16 amino acids. Unmatched junction bases numbered 3, after V lost 4 bases and J lost 1 base. The germline CDR1 and CDR2 sequences are LNHDA and SQIVND (reference sequence). CDR3 sequence reads: CASSKTSGGASYEQYF. DNA of the CDR3: TGTGCCAGTAGTAAGACTAGCGGGGGGGCATCCTACGAGCAGTACTTC.

This sequence joins TRBV2 and TRBJ1-6; 8 nucleotides align to TRBD1. The CDR3 length is 15 residues. J gave up 9 bases and V 7 bases, and 11 bases lay outside the gene matches. Germline V gene data show CDR1 as SNHLY and CDR2 as FYNNEI. CDR3 nucleotides: TGTGCCAGCAATGGGGGGACAGGCCGCCTTTCACCCCTCCACTTT. Translated, it gives CASNGGTGRLSPLHF.

This clone occurred once. The V call is TRBV30, the J call TRBJ1-6; TRBD1 is a possible D gene (6 bases). The CDR3 length is 13 residues. Germline assignment: CDR1 GTSNPN and CDR2 SVGIG (reference sequence). With 2 bases removed from V and 10 bases from J, the gap between germline ends came to 12 bases. The CDR3 protein is CAWSTGHQSPLHF. CDR3 sequence (DNA): TGTGCCTGGAGTACGGGACACCAGTCACCCCTCCACTTT.